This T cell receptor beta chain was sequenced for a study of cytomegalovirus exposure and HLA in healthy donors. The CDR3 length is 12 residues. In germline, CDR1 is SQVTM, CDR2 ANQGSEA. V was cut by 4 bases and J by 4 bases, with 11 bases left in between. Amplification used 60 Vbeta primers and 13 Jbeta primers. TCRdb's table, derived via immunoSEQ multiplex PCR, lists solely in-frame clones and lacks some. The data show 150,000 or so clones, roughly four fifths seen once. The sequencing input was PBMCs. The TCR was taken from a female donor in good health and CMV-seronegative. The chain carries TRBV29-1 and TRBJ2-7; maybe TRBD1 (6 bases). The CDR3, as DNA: TGCAGCGTTGCACAGGGTAGTTACGAGCAGTACTTC. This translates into CSVAQGSYEQYF.